These 8 T cell receptor beta chains originate from one sample sequenced in a study of Ad26.COV2.S vaccination and SARS-CoV-2 variants. The protocol was immunoSEQ multiplex PCR, while the TCRdb copy is restricted to in-frame clones and leaves out a portion. The sample lists more than 150,000 clones, roughly nine tenths occurring once. Sequencing used peripheral blood, obtained after recovery from COVID-19. These receptor sequences come from a human donor who had recovered from COVID-19.

The rearrangement uses TRBV5-1 and TRBJ1-1; D gene ambiguous. The CDR3 runs 14 residues. Germline V lookup: CDR1 SGHRS, CDR2 YFSETQ. Trimming pared 1 base from V and 5 bases from J, leaving 12 bases between. This CDR3 reads CASSLSEVWTEAFF. The CDR3 nucleotides are TGCGCCAGCAGCTTGAGTGAGGTCTGGACTGAAGCTTTCTTT.

This chain joins TRBV7-3 and TRBJ1-1, with D possibly matching TRBD1 (6 bases). V was cut by 2 bases and J by 5 bases, with 12 bases left in between. CDR3 length equals 14 residues. Looked up from germline, CDR1 is SGHTA and CDR2 is FQGTGA. The CDR3 region is CASSLGQRRTEAFF. The CDR3 coding sequence is TGTGCCAGCAGCTTAGGACAGCGTAGGACTGAAGCTTTCTTT.

The J gene is TRBJ2-1, the V gene TRBV9; 15 bases line up with TRBD2. The trim removed 4 bases at V and 5 bases at J, leaving 7 bases unmatched. CDR1 and CDR2 from the germline V gene are SGDLS and YYNGEE. The CDR3 runs to 17 residues. This CDR3 is CASSPGLAGGWDNEQFF. In nucleotides, the CDR3 is TGTGCCAGCAGCCCGGGACTAGCGGGAGGTTGGGACAATGAGCAGTTCTTC.

This clone was counted at least ten times. This chain links TRBV9 with TRBJ1-2, with 7 positions matching TRBD1. Germline loops: CDR1 SGDLS, CDR2 YYNGEE. After removal of 0 bases from V and 6 bases from J, the junction contained 8 bases not matched to a gene. The CDR3 spans 15 residues. This CDR3 reads CASSVGHDRVNGYTF. The CDR3 DNA reads TGTGCCAGCAGCGTAGGACACGACAGGGTTAATGGCTACACCTTC.

The V and J genes are TRBV6-5 and TRBJ2-5; D not certain. The CDR3 runs to 13 residues. V lost 6 bases, J lost 0 bases, and 8 bases lay in between. From germline, CDR1 is MNHEY and CDR2 SVGAGI. As DNA, the CDR3 is TGTGCCAGCAGATCAGCGTACCAAGAGACCCAGTACTTC. Its protein product is CASRSAYQETQYF.

The CDR3 region is CASSQVSLAGVSYQETQYF. CDR3 bases: TGCGCCAGCAGCCAAGTATCGCTAGCGGGGGTCTCGTACCAAGAGACCCAGTACTTC. This rearrangement joins TRBV4-1 to TRBJ2-5; 10 positions agree with TRBD2. The CDR3 covers 19 residues. The J segment lost 0 bases and the V segment lost 1 base, leaving 11 bases of the junction unmatched. The germline V gene has CDR1 MGHRA and CDR2 YSYEKL.

This clone was picked up one time. The chain employs TRBV18 and TRBJ1-3; D possibly corresponds to TRBD1 (6 bases). V lost 2 bases, J lost 7 bases, and 12 bases lay in between. The V gene's germline CDR1 is KGHSH and CDR2 LQKENI. The CDR3 has 14 amino acids. CDR3 sequence reads: CASSPSTRGNTIYF. The CDR3 coding sequence is TGTGCCAGCTCACCATCAACCAGGGGCAACACCATATATTTT.

The CDR3 nucleotides are TGTGCCAGCAGCGTAGTAGCGGTGTTTACAGATACGCAGTATTTT. Translated, it gives CASSVVAVFTDTQYF. The J gene is TRBJ2-3, the V gene TRBV9; the D gene is possibly TRBD2 (6 bases). Germline CDR1 SGDLS, CDR2 YYNGEE. Deletions cut 0 bases from V and 3 bases from J, with 11 bases between. The CDR3 runs to 15 residues.